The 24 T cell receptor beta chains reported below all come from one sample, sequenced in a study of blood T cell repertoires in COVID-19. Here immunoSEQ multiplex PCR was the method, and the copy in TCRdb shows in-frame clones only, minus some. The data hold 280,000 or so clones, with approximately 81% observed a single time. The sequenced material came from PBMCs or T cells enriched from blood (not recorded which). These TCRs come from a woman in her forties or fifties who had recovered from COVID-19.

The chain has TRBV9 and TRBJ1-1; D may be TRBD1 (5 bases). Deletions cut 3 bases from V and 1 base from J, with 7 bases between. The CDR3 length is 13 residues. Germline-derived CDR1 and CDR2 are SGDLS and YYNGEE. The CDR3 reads CASSGDWNTEAFF. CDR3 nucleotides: TGTGCCAGCAGCGGGGACTGGAACACTGAAGCTTTCTTT.

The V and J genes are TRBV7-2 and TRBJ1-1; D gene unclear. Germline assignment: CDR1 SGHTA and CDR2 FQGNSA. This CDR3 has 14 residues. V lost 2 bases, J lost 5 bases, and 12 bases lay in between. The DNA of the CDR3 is TGTGCCAGCAGCTTATTGACCTCGGGTACTGAAGCTTTCTTT. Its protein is CASSLLTSGTEAFF. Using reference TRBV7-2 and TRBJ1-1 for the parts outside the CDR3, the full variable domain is GAGVSQSPSNKVTEKGKDVELRCDPISGHTALYWYRQSLGQGLEFLIYFQGNSAPDKSGLPSDRFSAERTGGSVSTLTIQRTQQEDSAVYLCASSLLTSGTEAFFGQGTRLTVV.

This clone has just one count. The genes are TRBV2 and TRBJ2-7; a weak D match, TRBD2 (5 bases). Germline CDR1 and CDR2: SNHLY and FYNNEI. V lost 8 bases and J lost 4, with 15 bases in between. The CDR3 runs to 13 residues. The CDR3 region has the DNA TGTGCCAGCGCTATCGGTCGGGGTTACGAGCAGTACTTC. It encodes CASAIGRGYEQYF.

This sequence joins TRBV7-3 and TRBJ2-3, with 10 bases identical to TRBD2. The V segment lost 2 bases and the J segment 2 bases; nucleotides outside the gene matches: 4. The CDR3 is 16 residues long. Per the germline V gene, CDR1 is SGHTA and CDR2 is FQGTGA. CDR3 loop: CASSLGLAASTDTQYF. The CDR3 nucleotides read TGTGCCAGCAGCTTAGGACTAGCGGCCTCCACAGATACGCAGTATTTT.

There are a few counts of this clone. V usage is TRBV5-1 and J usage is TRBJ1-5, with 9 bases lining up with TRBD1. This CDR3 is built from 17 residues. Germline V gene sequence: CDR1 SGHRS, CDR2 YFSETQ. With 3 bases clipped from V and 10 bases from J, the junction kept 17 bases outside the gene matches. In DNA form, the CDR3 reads TGCGCCAGCAGCTCCCCCGCCCCGGGACAGGGCTTGAATCCCCAGCATTTT. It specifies CASSSPAPGQGLNPQHF.

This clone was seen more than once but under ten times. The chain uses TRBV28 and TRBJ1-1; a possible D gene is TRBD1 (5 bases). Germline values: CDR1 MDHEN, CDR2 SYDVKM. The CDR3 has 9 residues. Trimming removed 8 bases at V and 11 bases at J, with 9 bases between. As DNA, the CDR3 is TGTGCCAGCGGGGCGCAGGCTTTCTTT. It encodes CASGAQAFF.

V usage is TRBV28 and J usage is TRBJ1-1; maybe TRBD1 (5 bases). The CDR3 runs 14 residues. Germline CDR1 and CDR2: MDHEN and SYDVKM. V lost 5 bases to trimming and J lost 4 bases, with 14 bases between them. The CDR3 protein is CASSSGGFVTEAFF. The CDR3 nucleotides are TGTGCCAGCAGTAGTGGGGGGTTTGTCACTGAAGCTTTCTTT.

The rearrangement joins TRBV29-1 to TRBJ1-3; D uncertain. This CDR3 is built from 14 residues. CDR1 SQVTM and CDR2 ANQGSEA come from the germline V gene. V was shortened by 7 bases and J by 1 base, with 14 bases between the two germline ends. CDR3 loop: CSARGGKSGNTIYF. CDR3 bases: TGCAGCGCCCGGGGAGGAAAGTCTGGAAACACCATATATTTT.

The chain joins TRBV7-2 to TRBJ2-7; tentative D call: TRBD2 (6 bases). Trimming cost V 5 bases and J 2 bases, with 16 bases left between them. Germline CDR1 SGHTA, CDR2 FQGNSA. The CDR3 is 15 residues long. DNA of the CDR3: TGTGCCAGCAGCCCCCAAGGGCGGGGCGCCTACGAGCAGTACTTC. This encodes CASSPQGRGAYEQYF.

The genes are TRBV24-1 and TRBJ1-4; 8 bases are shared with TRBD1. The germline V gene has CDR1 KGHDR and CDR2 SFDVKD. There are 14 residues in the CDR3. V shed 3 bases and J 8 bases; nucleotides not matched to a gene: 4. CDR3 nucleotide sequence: TGTGCCACCAGTGATCCGCGGACAGGGGAAAAACTGTTTTTT. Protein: CATSDPRTGEKLFF.

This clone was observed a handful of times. This chain's CDR3 is CATSRESGGYGYTF. CDR3 bases: TGTGCCACCAGCAGAGAATCAGGGGGCTATGGCTACACCTTC. This chain joins TRBV15 and TRBJ1-2, with 7 nucleotides matching TRBD1. The germline V gene has CDR1 LNHNV and CDR2 YYDKDF (reference sequence). V lost 0 bases, J lost 4 bases, and 2 bases stayed unmatched. The CDR3 sequence is 14 residues long.

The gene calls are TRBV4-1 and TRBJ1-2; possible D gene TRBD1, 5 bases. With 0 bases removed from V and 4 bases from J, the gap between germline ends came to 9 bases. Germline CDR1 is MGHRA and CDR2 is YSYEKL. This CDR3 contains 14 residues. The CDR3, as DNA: TGCGCCAGCAGCCAAGATGGCAGGGTCTATGGCTACACCTTC. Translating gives CASSQDGRVYGYTF.

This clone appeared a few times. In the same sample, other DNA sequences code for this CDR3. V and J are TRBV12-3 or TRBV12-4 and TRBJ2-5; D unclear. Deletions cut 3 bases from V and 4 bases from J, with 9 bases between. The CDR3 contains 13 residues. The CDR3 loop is CASSFPPRETQYF. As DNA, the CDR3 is TGTGCCAGCAGTTTTCCCCCTCGAGAGACCCAGTACTTC.

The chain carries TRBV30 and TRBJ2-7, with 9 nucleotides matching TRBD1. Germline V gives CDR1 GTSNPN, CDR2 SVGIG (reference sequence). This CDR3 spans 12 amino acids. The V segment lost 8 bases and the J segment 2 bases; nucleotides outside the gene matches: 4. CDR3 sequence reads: CAQGTGTYEQYF. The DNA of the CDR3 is TGTGCCCAAGGGACAGGGACCTACGAGCAGTACTTC.

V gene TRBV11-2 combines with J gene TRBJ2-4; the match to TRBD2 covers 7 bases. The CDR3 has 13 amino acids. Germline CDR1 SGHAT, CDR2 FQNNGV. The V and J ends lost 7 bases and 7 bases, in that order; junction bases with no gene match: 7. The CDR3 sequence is CASTPAGGNIQYF. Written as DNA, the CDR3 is TGTGCCAGCACTCCCGCCGGGGGGAACATTCAGTACTTC.

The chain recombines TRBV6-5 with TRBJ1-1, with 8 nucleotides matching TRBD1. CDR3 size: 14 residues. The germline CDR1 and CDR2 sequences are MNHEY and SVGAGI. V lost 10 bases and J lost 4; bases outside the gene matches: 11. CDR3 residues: CATRAGGAITEAFF. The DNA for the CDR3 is TGTGCCACGAGGGCAGGGGGCGCGATCACTGAAGCTTTCTTT.

The CDR3 spells CSVELAGNSYEQYF. The CDR3 DNA reads as TGCAGCGTAGAACTAGCGGGGAACTCCTACGAGCAGTACTTC. J is TRBJ2-7 and V is TRBV29-1, with TRBD2 matching over 10 bases. Losses at the gene ends were 6 bases for V and 0 bases for J; bases not matched to a gene: 5. The CDR3 runs to 14 residues. Germline V gene data show CDR1 as SQVTM and CDR2 as ANQGSEA.

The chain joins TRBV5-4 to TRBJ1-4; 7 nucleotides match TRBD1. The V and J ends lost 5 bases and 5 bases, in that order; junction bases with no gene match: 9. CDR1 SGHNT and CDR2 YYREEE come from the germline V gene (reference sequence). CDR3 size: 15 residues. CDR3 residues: CASSFDRAVNEKLFF. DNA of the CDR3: TGTGCCAGCAGTTTCGACAGGGCCGTCAATGAAAAACTGTTTTTT.

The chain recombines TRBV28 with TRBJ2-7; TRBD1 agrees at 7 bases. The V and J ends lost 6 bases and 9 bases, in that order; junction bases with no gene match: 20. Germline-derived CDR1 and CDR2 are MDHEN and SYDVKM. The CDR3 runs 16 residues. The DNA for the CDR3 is TGTGCCAGCAGCGGAAGAGACGGGGACAGCACGCTTGTGCAGTACTTC. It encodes CASSGRDGDSTLVQYF.

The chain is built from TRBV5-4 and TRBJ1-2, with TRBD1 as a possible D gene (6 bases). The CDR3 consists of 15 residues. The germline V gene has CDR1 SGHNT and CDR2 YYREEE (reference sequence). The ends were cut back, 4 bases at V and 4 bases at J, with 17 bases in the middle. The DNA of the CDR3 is TGTGCCAGCAGCGGGGGCCGGAGCTTCGCCTATGGCTACACCTTC. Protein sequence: CASSGGRSFAYGYTF.

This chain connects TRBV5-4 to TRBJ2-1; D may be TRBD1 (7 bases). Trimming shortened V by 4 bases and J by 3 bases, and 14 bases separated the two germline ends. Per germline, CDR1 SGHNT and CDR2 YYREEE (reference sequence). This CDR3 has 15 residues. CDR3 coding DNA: TGTGCCAGCAGCCCAGGGGGGCGGGTCTACAATGAGCAGTTCTTC. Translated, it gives CASSPGGRVYNEQFF.

CDR3: CASSYDRRYSPLHF. The CDR3 coding sequence is TGTGCCAGCAGTTACGACAGGCGTTATTCACCCCTCCACTTT. The genes are TRBV6-2 or TRBV6-3 and TRBJ1-6; D is possibly TRBD1 (6 bases). The CDR3 sequence is 14 residues long. Trimming removed 2 bases at V and 8 bases at J, with 10 bases between. Germline CDR1 is MNHEY and CDR2 is SVGEGT.

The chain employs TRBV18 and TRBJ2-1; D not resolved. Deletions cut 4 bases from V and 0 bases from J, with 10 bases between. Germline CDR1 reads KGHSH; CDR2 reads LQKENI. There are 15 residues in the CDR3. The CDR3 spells CASSQDSGSYNEQFF. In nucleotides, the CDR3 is TGTGCCAGCTCACAAGACTCGGGCTCCTACAATGAGCAGTTCTTC.

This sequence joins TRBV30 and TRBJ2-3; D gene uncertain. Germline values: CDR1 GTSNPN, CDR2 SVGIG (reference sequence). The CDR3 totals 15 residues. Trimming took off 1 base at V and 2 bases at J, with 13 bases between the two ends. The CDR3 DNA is TGTGCCTGGAGTGAGCCTCGTACGAACACAGATACGCAGTATTTT. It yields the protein CAWSEPRTNTDTQYF.